Listed here are 27 T cell receptor beta chains from one sample, sequenced in a study of shared clonotypes between healthy human individuals. Only in-frame clones appear in the TCRdb table, and some are missing; sequencing was by immunoSEQ multiplex PCR. Of about 2.4 million clones detected, 80% to 95% appear once; the ten largest clones hold more than 0.35%. The specimen sequenced was naive CD4+ T cells from PBMCs. The subset: CD45RA+ positively selected. These receptors were obtained from a man younger than 35 in good health. Some clones in this sample may be carry-over from other donors' samples.

The chain combines TRBV4-3 with TRBJ2-1, with 7 bases fitting TRBD1. Trimming at V came to 4 bases and at J to 3 bases, leaving 9 bases not matched to a gene. Germline CDR1 LGHNA, CDR2 YSLEER. The CDR3 covers 16 residues. CDR3 amino acids: CASSPTLTGHYNEQFF. CDR3 coding DNA: TGCGCCAGCAGCCCGACTTTGACAGGGCACTACAATGAGCAGTTCTTC.

The chain links TRBV5-4 to TRBJ2-6; D may be TRBD1 or TRBD2 (5 bases each). This CDR3 is 20 amino acids long. Trimming removed 4 bases from V and 3 bases from J, with 26 bases in between. Germline V gene sequence: CDR1 SGHNT, CDR2 YYREEE (reference sequence). CDR3 amino acids: CASSPFLPGRLGRGANVLTF. In DNA, the CDR3 is TGTGCCAGCAGCCCCTTCCTCCCGGGACGCCTTGGGCGTGGGGCCAACGTCCTGACTTTC.

The gene calls are TRBV9 and TRBJ2-5, with 7 bases lining up with TRBD2. This CDR3 is built from 15 residues. The V gene's germline CDR1 is SGDLS and CDR2 YYNGEE. V shed 0 bases, J shed 3 bases, and the junction held 5 bases outside the gene matches. CDR3 DNA sequence: TGTGCCAGCAGCGTAGCTGGCGGGAGCGAAGAGACCCAGTACTTC. Its protein product is CASSVAGGSEETQYF.

The V and J genes are TRBV9 and TRBJ1-1; TRBD1 aligns across 8 bases. There are 14 residues in the CDR3. Germline V gene lookup returns CDR1 SGDLS and CDR2 YYNGEE. With 0 bases clipped from V and 7 bases from J, the junction kept 5 bases outside the gene matches. This chain's CDR3 is CASSVAPGTGEAFF. The CDR3 DNA follows: TGTGCCAGCAGCGTAGCTCCCGGGACAGGTGAAGCTTTCTTT.

This chain links TRBV10-1 with TRBJ2-1; D tentatively reads TRBD1 or TRBD2 (5 bases each). Between the trimmed V and J ends, which lost 2 bases and 9 bases, there was a span of 8 bases. This CDR3 spans 12 amino acids. Germline V gene data show CDR1 as WNHNN and CDR2 as SYGVQD (reference sequence). This CDR3 reads CASSEGGGEQFF. CDR3 DNA sequence: TGCGCCAGCAGTGAGGGGGGTGGTGAGCAGTTCTTC.

The chain carries TRBV7-8 and TRBJ1-6, with a possible D match to TRBD1 (6 bases). Germline lookup yields CDR1 SGHVS and CDR2 FQNEAQ. The V gene lost 1 base and the J gene lost 7 bases, with 14 bases spanning the gap. This CDR3 contains 16 residues. Written as DNA, the CDR3 is TGTGCCAGCAGCTTAGAGGTAGGGGGGGAGAATTCACCCCTCCACTTT. This gives the protein CASSLEVGGENSPLHF.

This chain uses TRBV28 with TRBJ1-5; a possible D gene is TRBD1 (6 bases). Germline lookup yields CDR1 MDHEN and CDR2 SYDVKM. V was clipped by 1 base and J by 6 bases, with 13 bases between them. This CDR3 region has 15 residues. DNA for the CDR3: TGTGCCAGCAGTTTATCACCGGGGGCCCCTCAGCCCCAGCATTTT. Amino acids: CASSLSPGAPQPQHF.

Regarding this clone: Other DNA sequences within the sample encode an identical CDR3. The chain employs TRBV2 and TRBJ2-7; D remains ambiguous. Trimming stripped 2 bases from V and 3 bases from J, with 2 bases between. Germline CDR1 SNHLY, CDR2 FYNNEI. CDR3 length: 11 residues. This chain's CDR3 is CASSELYEQYF. In DNA form, the CDR3 reads TGTGCCAGCAGTGAACTCTACGAGCAGTACTTC.

This chain uses TRBV7-2 with TRBJ1-2; possible D gene TRBD1, 6 bases. Germline CDR1 SGHTA, CDR2 FQGNSA. V was clipped by 7 bases and J by 3 bases, with 12 bases between them. This CDR3 contains 13 residues. The CDR3 DNA reads as TGTGCCAGCAAGACAAGGACAGACTATGGCTACACCTTC. This translates into CASKTRTDYGYTF.

V usage is TRBV11-2 and J usage is TRBJ2-2, with D perhaps assigned TRBD1 or TRBD2 (5 bases each). Germline loops: CDR1 SGHAT, CDR2 FQNNGV. The CDR3 length is 16 residues. Trimming cost V 2 bases and J 3 bases, with 13 bases left between them. CDR3 protein: CASSLRMGEHTGELFF. DNA for the CDR3: TGTGCCAGCAGCTTAAGGATGGGGGAACACACCGGGGAGCTGTTTTTT.

The chain couples TRBV6-5 to TRBJ2-3, with D perhaps TRBD2 (6 bases). Germline V gives CDR1 MNHEY, CDR2 SVGAGI. CDR3 length: 15 amino acids. V lost 7 bases and J 0 bases, leaving 14 bases between the germline ends. CDR3 in amino acids: CASKWSGPSTDTQYF. The CDR3 bases are TGTGCCAGCAAGTGGAGCGGGCCTAGCACAGATACGCAGTATTTT.

The genes are TRBV28 and TRBJ2-1; 7 bases are shared with TRBD1. V shed 2 bases, J shed 4 bases, and the junction held 8 bases outside the gene matches. The CDR3 has 16 residues. Per the germline V gene, CDR1 is MDHEN and CDR2 is SYDVKM. CDR3 DNA: TGTGCCAGCAGTTTAGGACAGGACAGCCTATACAATGAGCAGTTCTTC. The encoded protein is CASSLGQDSLYNEQFF.

Notes on this clone: This same CDR3 is encoded by further DNA sequences in the sample. The chain has TRBV25-1 and TRBJ2-5; possible D gene TRBD2, 7 bases. Trimming cost V 3 bases and J 4 bases, with 12 bases left between them. The CDR3 runs to 14 residues. Germline-derived CDR1 and CDR2 are MGHDK and SYGVNS. The CDR3 nucleotides are TGTGCCAGCAGTGAGGGGGGGGCCGGAGAGACCCAGTACTTC. This sequence encodes CASSEGGAGETQYF. Filled out from reference TRBV25-1 and TRBJ2-5, the complete variable domain reads EADIYQTPRYLVIGTGKKITLECSQTMGHDKMYWYQQDPGMELHLIHYSYGVNSTEKGDLSSESTVSRIRTEHFPLTLESARPSHTSQYLCASSEGGAGETQYFGPGTRLLVL.

The rearrangement links TRBV5-1 to TRBJ2-7; 10 bases map to TRBD1. The CDR3 extends over 15 amino acids. The V and J ends lost 2 bases and 6 bases, in that order; junction bases with no gene match: 8. CDR1 is SGHRS and CDR2 is YFSETQ in the germline V gene. For the CDR3, the DNA is TGCGCCAGCAGCTTAGAAGACAGGGGGCTAAGCGAGCAGTACTTC. Translating gives CASSLEDRGLSEQYF.

CDR3 region: CASSRHWNTDTQYF. CDR3 in DNA: TGTGCCAGCAGCCGTCACTGGAACACAGATACGCAGTATTTT. The chain carries TRBV25-1 and TRBJ2-3; D unresolved. In germline, CDR1 is MGHDK, CDR2 SYGVNS. V lost 6 bases and J 2 bases, leaving 12 bases between the germline ends. The CDR3 consists of 14 residues.

The rearrangement joins TRBV5-1 to TRBJ2-1, with TRBD2 matching over 13 bases. The V segment lost 4 bases and the J segment 2 bases; nucleotides outside the gene matches: 6. This CDR3 comprises 17 residues. From germline, CDR1 is SGHRS and CDR2 YFSETQ. CDR3 residues: CASSGGLAGPTYNEQFF. As DNA, the CDR3 is TGCGCCAGCAGCGGGGGACTAGCGGGGCCGACCTACAATGAGCAGTTCTTC. The variable domain in full, with the rest retrieved from reference TRBV5-1 and TRBJ2-1, is KAGVTQTPRYLIKTRGQQVTLSCSPISGHRSVSWYQQTPGQGLQFLFEYFSETQRNKGNFPGRFSGRQFSNSRSEMNVSTLELGDSALYLCASSGGLAGPTYNEQFFGPGTRLTVL.

The chain combines TRBV28 with TRBJ1-1, with D uncertain. The germline CDR1 and CDR2 sequences are MDHEN and SYDVKM. This CDR3 spans 14 amino acids. V was clipped by 3 bases and J by 4 bases, with 12 bases between them. The CDR3 region has the DNA TGTGCCAGCAGTTTTTTCCGGGTGGGCACTGAAGCTTTCTTT. Translated: CASSFFRVGTEAFF.

This clone occurred once. This chain links TRBV5-8 with TRBJ1-2; D is perhaps TRBD1 (5 bases). CDR3 length equals 13 residues. In germline, CDR1 is SGHTS, CDR2 YDEGEE. Trimming stripped 0 bases from V and 8 bases from J, with 11 bases between. The CDR3: CASSLGPGNGYTF. Written as DNA, the CDR3 is TGTGCCAGCAGCTTGGGGCCAGGGAACGGCTACACCTTC.

In DNA form, the CDR3 reads TGTGCCAGCAGCCGCGGAGAGTCGAGCTCCTACGAGCAGTACTTC. This encodes CASSRGESSSYEQYF. The chain couples TRBV6-6 to TRBJ2-7; D remains unclear. CDR3 length equals 15 residues. Trimming removed 6 bases from V and 0 bases from J, with 15 bases in between. The germline gives CDR1 MNHNY, CDR2 SVGAGI (reference sequence).

In regard to this clone: This sample includes further DNA sequences coding for the same CDR3. The V gene is TRBV7-2, the J gene TRBJ2-3, with TRBD2 matching over 7 bases. Germline V CDR1 and CDR2: SGHTA, FQGNSA. V lost 6 bases and J lost 2; bases outside the gene matches: 5. The CDR3 contains 14 residues. CDR3 in amino acids: CASSLSGNTDTQYF. CDR3 bases: TGTGCCAGCAGTCTGAGCGGGAACACAGATACGCAGTATTTT.

The DNA of the CDR3 is TGCAGTGCTAGGGCCCAAAACATTCAGTACTTC. Translation gives CSARAQNIQYF. V and J are TRBV20-1 and TRBJ2-4; D not certain. This CDR3 comprises 11 residues. Germline lookup yields CDR1 DFQATT and CDR2 SNEGSKA (reference sequence). V dropped 3 bases and J dropped 5 bases, with 5 bases sitting between them.

As for this clone: Other nucleotide sequences in the sample specify the same CDR3. The chain is built from TRBV5-1 and TRBJ2-1; D possibly corresponds to TRBD1 (6 bases). Germline values: CDR1 SGHRS, CDR2 YFSETQ. V was clipped by 4 bases and J by 3 bases, with 11 bases between them. This CDR3 region has 14 residues. The CDR3 sequence: CASSPGQSYNEQFF. Here the CDR3 DNA reads TGCGCCAGCAGCCCAGGACAGAGCTACAATGAGCAGTTCTTC.

This chain joins TRBV19 and TRBJ1-5; no clear D gene. Trimming shortened V by 4 bases and J by 6 bases, and 16 bases separated the two germline ends. Germline assignment: CDR1 LNHDA and CDR2 SQIVND (reference sequence). The length of the CDR3 is 15 residues. CDR3 coding DNA: TGTGCCAGTAGTACCCCCCTAGGTAACGGTCAGCCCCAGCATTTT. Translated: CASSTPLGNGQPQHF.

Worth noting for this clone: Other DNA sequences in this sample translate to the same CDR3. This chain connects TRBV5-1 to TRBJ2-5; the D is unclear. V lost 4 bases and J lost 2, with 3 bases in between. Germline V gives CDR1 SGHRS, CDR2 YFSETQ. The CDR3 runs to 11 residues. DNA for the CDR3: TGCGCCAGCAGCGGTCAAGAGACCCAGTACTTC. Protein: CASSGQETQYF.

This clone was observed once. This rearrangement joins TRBV6-5 to TRBJ2-7, with 12 bases matching TRBD2. Trimming took 10 bases from V and 3 from J; bases not matched to a gene: 10. CDR1 and CDR2 (germline): MNHEY, SVGAGI. The CDR3 is 15 amino acids. The CDR3 coding sequence is TGTGCCATCAGGGGACGGACTAGCGGGGACTACGAGCAGTACTTC. Encoded protein: CAIRGRTSGDYEQYF.

The rearrangement uses TRBV15 and TRBJ1-1; no definite D call. The V and J ends lost 0 bases and 4 bases respectively, with 21 bases between them. The CDR3 is made up of 18 amino acids. Germline V CDR1 and CDR2: LNHNV, YYDKDF (reference sequence). The CDR3 loop is CATSRDRLGRVWGTEAFF. CDR3 bases: TGTGCCACCAGCAGAGATAGGTTAGGCCGGGTGTGGGGCACTGAAGCTTTCTTT.

This chain uses TRBV10-3 with TRBJ2-7; 7 nucleotides align to TRBD2. Germline-derived CDR1 and CDR2 are ENHRY and SYGVKD. The CDR3 length is 15 residues. With 8 bases clipped from V and 4 bases from J, the junction kept 14 bases outside the gene matches. The CDR3 here is CAIGGGGPLSYEQYF. The DNA of the CDR3 is TGTGCCATCGGGGGGGGAGGGCCCCTTTCTTACGAGCAGTACTTC.